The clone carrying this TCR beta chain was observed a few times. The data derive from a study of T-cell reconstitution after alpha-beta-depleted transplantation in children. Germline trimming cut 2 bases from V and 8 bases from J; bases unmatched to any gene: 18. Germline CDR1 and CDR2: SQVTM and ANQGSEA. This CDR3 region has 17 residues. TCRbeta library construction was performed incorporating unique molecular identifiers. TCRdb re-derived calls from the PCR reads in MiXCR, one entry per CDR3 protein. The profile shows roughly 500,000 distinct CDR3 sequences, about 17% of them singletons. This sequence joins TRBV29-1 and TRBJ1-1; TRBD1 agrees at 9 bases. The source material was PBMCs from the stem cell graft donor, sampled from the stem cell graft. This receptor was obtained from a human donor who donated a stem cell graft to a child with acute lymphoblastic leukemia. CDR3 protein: CSVELGGQGASFGEAFF. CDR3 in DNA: TGCAGCGTTGAATTGGGGGGACAGGGAGCCTCTTTCGGGGAAGCTTTCTTT.